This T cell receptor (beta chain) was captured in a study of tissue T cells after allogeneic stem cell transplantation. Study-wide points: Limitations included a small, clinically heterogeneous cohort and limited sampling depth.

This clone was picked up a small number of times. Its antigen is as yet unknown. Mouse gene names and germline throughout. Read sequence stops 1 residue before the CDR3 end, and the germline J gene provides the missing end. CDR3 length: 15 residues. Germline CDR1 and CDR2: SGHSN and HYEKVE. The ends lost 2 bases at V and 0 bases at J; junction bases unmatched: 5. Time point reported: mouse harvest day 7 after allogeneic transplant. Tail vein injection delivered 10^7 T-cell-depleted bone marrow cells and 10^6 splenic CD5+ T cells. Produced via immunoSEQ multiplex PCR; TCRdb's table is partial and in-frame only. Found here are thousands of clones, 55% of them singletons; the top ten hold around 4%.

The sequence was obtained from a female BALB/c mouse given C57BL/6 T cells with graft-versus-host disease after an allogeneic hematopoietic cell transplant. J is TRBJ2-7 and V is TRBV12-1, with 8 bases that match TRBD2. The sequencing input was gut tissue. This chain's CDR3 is CASSPDWVSSYEQYF. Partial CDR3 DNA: TGTGCCAGCTCTCCGGACTGGGTGAGCTCCTATGAACAGTAC.